These T cell receptor beta chains were read from a single sample in a study of blood T cell repertoires in COVID-19. Sequencing was performed with immunoSEQ multiplex PCR; in TCRdb, only in-frame clones are kept and a portion is missing. The top ten clones hold approximately 1% of a sample with about 190,000 clones, about nine tenths of them seen once. Sequenced input: peripheral blood. The receptors stem from a young man with acute or convalescent COVID-19. Both conserved end residues are part of each CDR3. Each record gives: V gene, CDR3 length, clone size, D gene, J gene, CDR3 DNA, CDR3 protein. The D gene is left open where the match is weak. Part of the rows lack a size; the others show once, few, many or a class for expanded clones.

v_gene: TRBV24-1
len: 12
abundance: -
d_gene: -
j_gene: TRBJ1-5
CDR3nt: TGTGCCACCAATGTTCTCTCTCAGCCCCAGCATTTT
CDR3aa: CATNVLSQPQHF

v_gene: TRBV28
len: 13
abundance: -
d_gene: -
j_gene: TRBJ1-5
CDR3nt: TGTGCCAGCATGAGCCTTCGGGATCAGCCCCAGCATTTT
CDR3aa: CASMSLRDQPQHF

v_gene: TRBV28
len: 20
abundance: -
d_gene: TRBD2
j_gene: TRBJ2-7
CDR3nt: TGTGCCAGCAAAGGGCCTGGAGCTACCCTAGCGGGGGTAAGCTCCTACGAGCAGTACTTC
CDR3aa: CASKGPGATLAGVSSYEQYF

v_gene: TRBV28
len: 12
abundance: -
d_gene: -
j_gene: TRBJ1-1
CDR3nt: TGTGCCAGCAGTTTACAGGAGGTTGAAGCTTTCTTT
CDR3aa: CASSLQEVEAFF

v_gene: TRBV29-1
len: 13
abundance: -
d_gene: -
j_gene: TRBJ2-5
CDR3nt: TGCAGCATAAGCCGGACCCTAGCGGAGACCCAGTACTTC
CDR3aa: CSISRTLAETQYF

v_gene: TRBV10-3
len: 15
abundance: -
d_gene: TRBD1
j_gene: TRBJ1-6
CDR3nt: TGTGCCATCAGTGAGTCGGGGACAGGGGATTCACCCCTCCACTTT
CDR3aa: CAISESGTGDSPLHF

v_gene: TRBV7-3
len: 15
abundance: -
d_gene: TRBD2
j_gene: TRBJ2-3
CDR3nt: TGTGCCAGCAGCTTATTAGCGGGGGGGCCAGATACGCAGTATTTT
CDR3aa: CASSLLAGGPDTQYF

v_gene: TRBV25-1
len: 18
abundance: -
d_gene: TRBD1
j_gene: TRBJ1-5
CDR3nt: TGTGCCAGCAGTAAAAAGGACAGGATTGTCAAGTACGGTCAGCTCCAGCATTTT
CDR3aa: CASSKKDRIVKYGQLQHF

v_gene: TRBV12-3/TRBV12-4
len: 13
abundance: -
d_gene: TRBD1
j_gene: TRBJ2-7
CDR3nt: TGTGCCAGCAGACATACTCCAGGGGGAGAGCAGTACTTC
CDR3aa: CASRHTPGGEQYF

v_gene: TRBV28
len: 16
abundance: -
d_gene: TRBD1
j_gene: TRBJ1-2
CDR3nt: TGTGCCAGCAGTTTCCCTGGACAGGGACTTATCGGTGGCTACACCTTC
CDR3aa: CASSFPGQGLIGGYTF

v_gene: TRBV10-3
len: 15
abundance: -
d_gene: TRBD2
j_gene: TRBJ2-1
CDR3nt: TGTGCCATCAGTGTGACGGCGGGGGGCCCTAGTGAGCAGTTCTTC
CDR3aa: CAISVTAGGPSEQFF

v_gene: TRBV28
len: 13
abundance: -
d_gene: -
j_gene: TRBJ1-2
CDR3nt: TGTGCCAGCAGTTCGGACACAGGCTATGGCTACACCTTC
CDR3aa: CASSSDTGYGYTF

v_gene: TRBV15
len: 14
abundance: -
d_gene: -
j_gene: TRBJ2-5
CDR3nt: TGTGCCACCAGCAGAATGGGTCTCGGGGAGACCCAGTACTTC
CDR3aa: CATSRMGLGETQYF

v_gene: TRBV5-1
len: 16
abundance: -
d_gene: TRBD2
j_gene: TRBJ2-3
CDR3nt: TGCGCCAGCAGCCCGAGGGGACTAGGAACGGCAGATACGCAGTATTTT
CDR3aa: CASSPRGLGTADTQYF

v_gene: TRBV3-1/TRBV3-2
len: 14
abundance: -
d_gene: -
j_gene: TRBJ2-3
CDR3nt: TGTGCCAGCAGCCAAGGCCCCGGGGGAGATACGCAGTATTTT
CDR3aa: CASSQGPGGDTQYF

v_gene: TRBV5-4
len: 15
abundance: once
d_gene: -
j_gene: TRBJ2-6
CDR3nt: TGTGCCAGCAGCCACTTTCTAGCGGGGGCCAACGTCCTGACTTTC
CDR3aa: CASSHFLAGANVLTF

v_gene: TRBV27
len: 14
abundance: few
d_gene: TRBD1
j_gene: TRBJ1-6
CDR3nt: TGTGCCAGCAGTTTGGACAGGAGTAATTCACCCCTCCACTTT
CDR3aa: CASSLDRSNSPLHF

v_gene: TRBV5-1
len: 14
abundance: few
d_gene: -
j_gene: TRBJ2-1
CDR3nt: TGCGCCAGCATGGCGGGGCCCTCCAATGGAGAGCAGTTCTTC
CDR3aa: CASMAGPSNGEQFF

v_gene: TRBV28
len: 17
abundance: -
d_gene: TRBD2
j_gene: TRBJ2-5
CDR3nt: TGTGCCAGCAGTTTGATGGGACTAGCGGGGGGGCCGCCGACCCAGTACTTC
CDR3aa: CASSLMGLAGGPPTQYF

v_gene: TRBV5-4
len: 15
abundance: once
d_gene: -
j_gene: TRBJ2-5
CDR3nt: TGTGCCAGCAGCTTGGCCTCGAGGGCATGGGAGACCCAGTACTTC
CDR3aa: CASSLASRAWETQYF

v_gene: TRBV18
len: 14
abundance: -
d_gene: TRBD1
j_gene: TRBJ2-7
CDR3nt: TGTGCCAGCTCACCGGGGGACAGCTCCTACGAGCAGTACTTC
CDR3aa: CASSPGDSSYEQYF

v_gene: TRBV9
len: 15
abundance: -
d_gene: TRBD2
j_gene: TRBJ2-5
CDR3nt: TGTGCCAGCAGCGTCTCTAGCGGATACCAAGAGACCCAGTACTTC
CDR3aa: CASSVSSGYQETQYF

v_gene: TRBV28
len: 16
abundance: -
d_gene: -
j_gene: TRBJ1-1
CDR3nt: TGTGCCAGCACCCCTCTGACCGGGCAGGGGAACACTGAAGCTTTCTTT
CDR3aa: CASTPLTGQGNTEAFF